The present T cell receptor (beta chain) was sequenced within a study of CD8 T cells in Susac syndrome. General observations from the study: The relatively small number of individuals in the TCR sequencing and HLA analysis was acknowledged by the study.

CD8+ and CD4+ T cells from blood underwent TCR beta sequencing. An amount of RNA that ranged from roughly 0.5 to 1 ug was reverse transcribed with random hexamers. Across 54 Vbeta and 13 Jbeta, immunoSEQ multiplex PCR amplified TCR beta CDR3. Each CDR3 protein gets one entry after TCRdb re-called the immunoSEQ multiplex PCR reads with MiXCR. The sample consists of fewer than 200,000 distinct CDR3 sequences, under 95% of them appearing once. Concerning this clonotype itself: Antigen specificity is unknown.

V gave up 6 bases and J gave up 5 bases; unmatched junction bases: 5. The CDR3 contains 13 residues. Germline V lookup: CDR1 DFQATT, CDR2 SNEGSKA (reference sequence). V and J are TRBV20-1 and TRBJ2-5; 11 bases are a match to TRBD2. Sequenced material: CD4+ T cells from PBMCs. The source of this sequence is a human donor in good health. The CDR3 coding sequence is TGCAGTGCCGTTAGCGGGGGGGCCGAGACCCAGTACTTC. This translates into CSAVSGGAETQYF.